A single sample is the source of the 3 T cell receptor beta chains below, sequenced in a study of T-cell memory formation after mild COVID-19. TCRdb itself ran the 5' RACE reads through MiXCR, one entry per CDR3 protein. The sample comprises hundreds of thousands of distinct CDR3 sequences, roughly 18% of which are singletons, and roughly an eighth rests with the top ten. The sequenced material came from PBMCs or a T cell subset sorted from them (not recorded which). The origin of the receptors is an adult woman who had mild COVID-19 (a few samples of this study predate the infection). Cell type and time point are not known.

There are a few counts of this clonotype. The chain recombines TRBV5-1 with TRBJ1-2, with TRBD1 matching 8 bases. In germline, CDR1 is SGHRS, CDR2 YFSETQ. The CDR3 runs to 16 residues. With 2 bases clipped from V and 2 bases from J, the junction kept 8 bases outside the gene matches. CDR3 protein: CASSFFPGQANYGYTF. CDR3 DNA: TGCGCCAGCAGCTTCTTCCCGGGACAGGCGAACTATGGCTACACCTTC.

This clonotype was counted only a few times. V usage is TRBV12-3 or TRBV12-4 and J usage is TRBJ1-5; no clear D gene. This CDR3 comprises 13 residues. Deletions cut 7 bases from V and 5 bases from J, with 12 bases between. CDR3 sequence (DNA): TGTGCCAGCACCGAGGCGGAATATCAGCCCCAGCATTTT. Protein: CASTEAEYQPQHF.

J is TRBJ2-1 and V is TRBV4-2; 9 nucleotides agree with TRBD2. In germline, CDR1 is LGHNA, CDR2 YNFKEQ. With V trimmed by 3 bases and J by 3 bases, 3 bases remained unmatched. The CDR3 extends over 15 amino acids. CDR3 in amino acids: CASSQASGIYNEQFF. CDR3 in DNA: TGTGCCAGCAGCCAGGCTAGCGGGATCTACAATGAGCAGTTCTTC.